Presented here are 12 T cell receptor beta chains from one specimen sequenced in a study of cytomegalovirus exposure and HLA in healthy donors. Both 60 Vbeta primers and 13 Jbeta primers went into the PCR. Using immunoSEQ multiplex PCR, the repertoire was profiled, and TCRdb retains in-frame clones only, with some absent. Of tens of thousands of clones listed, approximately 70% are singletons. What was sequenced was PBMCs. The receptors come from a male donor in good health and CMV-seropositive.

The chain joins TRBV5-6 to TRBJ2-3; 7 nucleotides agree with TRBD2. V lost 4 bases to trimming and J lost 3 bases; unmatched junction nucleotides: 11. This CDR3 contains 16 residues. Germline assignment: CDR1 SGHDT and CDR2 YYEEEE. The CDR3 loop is CASSPAGGRTTDTQYF. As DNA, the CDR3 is TGTGCCAGCAGCCCCGCTGGCGGGAGAACGACAGATACGCAGTATTTT.

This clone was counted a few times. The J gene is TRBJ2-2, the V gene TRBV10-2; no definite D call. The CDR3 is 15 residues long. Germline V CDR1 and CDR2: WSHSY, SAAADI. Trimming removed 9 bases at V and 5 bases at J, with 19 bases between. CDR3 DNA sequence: TGCGCCAGTAAGCGCTTCCCGGGTGGAACCGGGGAGCTGTTTTTT. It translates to CASKRFPGGTGELFF.

The CDR3 loop is CASSVGQFYEQYF. The DNA of the CDR3 is TGTGCCAGCTCAGTGGGGCAGTTTTACGAGCAGTACTTC. The V gene is TRBV18, the J gene TRBJ2-7; D possibly corresponds to TRBD1 (5 bases). Per germline, CDR1 KGHSH and CDR2 LQKENI. Between the trimmed V and J ends, which lost 5 bases and 4 bases, there was a span of 12 bases. The CDR3 consists of 13 residues.

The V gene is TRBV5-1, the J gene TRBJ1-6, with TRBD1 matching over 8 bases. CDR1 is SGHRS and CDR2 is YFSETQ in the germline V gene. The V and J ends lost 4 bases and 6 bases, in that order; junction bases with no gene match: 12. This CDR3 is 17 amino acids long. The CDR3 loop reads CASSQRTGSFSNSPLHF. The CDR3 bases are TGCGCCAGCAGCCAAAGGACAGGGTCGTTTAGTAATTCACCCCTCCACTTT.

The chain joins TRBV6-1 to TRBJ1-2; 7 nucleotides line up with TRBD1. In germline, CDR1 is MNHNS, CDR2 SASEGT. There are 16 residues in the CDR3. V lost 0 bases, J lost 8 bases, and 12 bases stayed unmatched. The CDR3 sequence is CASSEALLIQGQGYTF. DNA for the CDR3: TGTGCCAGCAGTGAAGCGCTTCTGATACAGGGACAGGGCTACACCTTC.

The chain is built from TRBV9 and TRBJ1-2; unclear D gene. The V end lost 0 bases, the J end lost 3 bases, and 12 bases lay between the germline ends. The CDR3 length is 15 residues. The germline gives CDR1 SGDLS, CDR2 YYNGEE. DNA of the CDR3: TGTGCCAGCAGCGTAGGTGTCCTCGGTGACTATGGCTACACCTTC. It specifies CASSVGVLGDYGYTF.

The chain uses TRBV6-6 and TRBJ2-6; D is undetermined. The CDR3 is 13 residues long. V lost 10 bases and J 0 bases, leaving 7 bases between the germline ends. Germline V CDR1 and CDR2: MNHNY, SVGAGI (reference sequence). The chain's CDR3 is CAISRSGANVLTF. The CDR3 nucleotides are TGTGCCATTTCGCGCTCTGGGGCCAACGTCCTGACTTTC.

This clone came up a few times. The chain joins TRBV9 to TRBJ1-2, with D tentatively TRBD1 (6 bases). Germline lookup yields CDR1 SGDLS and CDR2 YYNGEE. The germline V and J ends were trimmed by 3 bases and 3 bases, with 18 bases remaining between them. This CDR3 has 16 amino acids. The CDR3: CASSANLGNRDYGYTF. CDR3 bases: TGTGCCAGCAGCGCCAACCTAGGGAACAGGGACTATGGCTACACCTTC. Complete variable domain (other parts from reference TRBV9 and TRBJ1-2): DSGVTQTPKHLITATGQRVTLRCSPRSGDLSVYWYQQSLDQGLQFLIQYYNGEERAKGNILERFSAQQFPDLHSELNLSSLELGDSALYFCASSANLGNRDYGYTFGSGTRLTVV.

As DNA, the CDR3 is TGTGCCAGCAGCCGCGGAGGAACTGAAGCTTTCTTT. Amino acid sequence: CASSRGGTEAFF. V gene TRBV11-2 combines with J gene TRBJ1-1, with D unresolved. This CDR3 region has 12 residues. V dropped 5 bases and J dropped 5 bases, with 9 bases sitting between them. Germline V gene data show CDR1 as SGHAT and CDR2 as FQNNGV.

The CDR3: CASVGTAGSPLHF. The CDR3 DNA sequence: TGTGCCAGCGTAGGGACAGCGGGTTCACCCCTCCACTTT. This sequence joins TRBV2 and TRBJ1-6; 7 bases are a match to TRBD1. The germline V gene encodes CDR1 SNHLY and CDR2 FYNNEI. Trimming took 8 bases from V and 9 from J; bases not matched to a gene: 7. The CDR3 runs 13 residues.

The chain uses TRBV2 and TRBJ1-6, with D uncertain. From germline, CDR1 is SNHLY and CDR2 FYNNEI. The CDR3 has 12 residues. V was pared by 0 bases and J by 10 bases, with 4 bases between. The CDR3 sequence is CASSEARSPLHF. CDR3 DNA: TGTGCCAGCAGTGAAGCGCGATCACCCCTCCACTTT.

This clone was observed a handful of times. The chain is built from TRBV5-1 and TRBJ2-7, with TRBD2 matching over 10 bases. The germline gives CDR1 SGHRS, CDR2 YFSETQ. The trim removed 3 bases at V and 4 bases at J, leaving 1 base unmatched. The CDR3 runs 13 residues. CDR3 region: CASSSGLAYEQYF. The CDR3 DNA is TGCGCCAGCAGCTCGGGACTAGCGTACGAGCAGTACTTC.